Given below is one T cell receptor (beta chain) in context. This sample is drawn from a study of blood T cell repertoires in COVID-19. Study as a whole: COVID-19 samples from acute and convalescent phases originated in the United States, Italy and Spain. T cells, B-cell-depleted T cells, or PBMCs supplied cDNA or gDNA.

TCRdb's table, derived via immunoSEQ multiplex PCR, lists solely in-frame clones and lacks some. The sample has some 60,000 clones, about 82% seen once. The source material was peripheral blood. The TCR comes from a human donor in a cohort sampled during active COVID-19.

Here the CDR3 DNA reads TGTGCCAGCAGCCTAAGACTAGCGGGGGGGCAAGAGACCCAGTACTTC. Its translation: CASSLRLAGGQETQYF. This chain joins TRBV7-2 and TRBJ2-5, with 14 bases lining up with TRBD2. This CDR3 has 16 residues. From germline, CDR1 is SGHTA and CDR2 FQGNSA. J lost 2 bases, V lost 5 bases, and 4 bases had no gene match.